This T cell receptor (beta chain) was documented in a study of long-term antiretroviral therapy in people with HIV. It was version v3.0 of the immunoSEQ assay that was run at survey level. TCRdb keeps only in-frame clones here, not all; method: immunoSEQ multiplex PCR. This table has tens of thousands of clones, around 83% appearing once. Regarding this clone: Its cognate antigen is unknown.

Trimming took off 6 bases at V and 1 base at J, with 13 bases between the two ends. This CDR3 is built from 15 residues. Per the germline V gene, CDR1 is MNHEY and CDR2 is SMNVEV (reference sequence). Findings and limits, study-wide: In samples taken after ART, diversity increased but remained below transplant donor control levels.

The sample here was unsorted PBMCs, taken 0.4 years after starting antiretroviral therapy. The receptor comes from a man aged 50-60 years with HIV. The chain has TRBV27 and TRBJ2-1, with TRBD1 as a possible D gene (6 bases). This CDR3 is CASRLPGASYNEQFF. In DNA, the CDR3 is TGTGCCAGCAGACTTCCAGGGGCATCCTACAATGAGCAGTTCTTC.